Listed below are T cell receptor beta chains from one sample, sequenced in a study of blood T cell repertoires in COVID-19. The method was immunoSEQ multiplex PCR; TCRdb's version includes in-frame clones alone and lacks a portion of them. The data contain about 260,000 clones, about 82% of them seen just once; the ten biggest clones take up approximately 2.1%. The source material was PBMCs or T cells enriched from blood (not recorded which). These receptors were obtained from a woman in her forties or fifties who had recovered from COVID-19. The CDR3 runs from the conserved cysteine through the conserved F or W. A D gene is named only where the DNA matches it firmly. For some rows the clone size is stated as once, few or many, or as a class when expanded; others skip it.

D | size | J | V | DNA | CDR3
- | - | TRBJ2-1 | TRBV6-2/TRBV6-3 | TGTGCCAGCAGTTACTTCCAGGAAGGTCGGAATGAGCAGTTCTTC | CASSYFQEGRNEQFF
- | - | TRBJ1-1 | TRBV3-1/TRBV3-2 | TGTGCCAGCAGCCCCCGGCGGGCCACTGAAGCTTTCTTT | CASSPRRATEAFF
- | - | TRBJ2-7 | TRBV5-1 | TGCGCCAGCAGTTTGGACCCCTCCCCGGGGGAGCAGTACTTC | CASSLDPSPGEQYF
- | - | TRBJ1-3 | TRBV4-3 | TGCGCCAGCAGCCAAGACGCAGGGTGGAGAAACACCATATATTTT | CASSQDAGWRNTIYF
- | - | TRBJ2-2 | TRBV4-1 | TGCGCCAGCAGCCACGGACACCCACGGGTCACCGGGGAGCTGTTTTTT | CASSHGHPRVTGELFF
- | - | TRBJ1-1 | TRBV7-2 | TGTGCCAGCAGCCATAGCCACAGGGCGACTGAAGCTTTCTTT | CASSHSHRATEAFF
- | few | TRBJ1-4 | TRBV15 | TGTGCCACCGGGACAACCGACAATGAAAAACTGTTTTTT | CATGTTDNEKLFF
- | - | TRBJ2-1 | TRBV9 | TGTGCCAGCAGCGTAGGGTTTAGACGGGTGGGAGATGGGTACAATGAGCAGTTCTTC | CASSVGFRRVGDGYNEQFF
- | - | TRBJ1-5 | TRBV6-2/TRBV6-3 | TGTGCCAGCAGTCACCATCGTGCCAACTTAGTCTATAGCAATCAGCCCCAGCATTTT | CASSHHRANLVYSNQPQHF
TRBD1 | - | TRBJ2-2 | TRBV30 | TGTGCCTGGAGCACCCGACAGGGATTGAACACCGGGGAGCTGTTTTTT | CAWSTRQGLNTGELFF
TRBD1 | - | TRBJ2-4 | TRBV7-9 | TGTGCCAGCAGCCCACGGGACAGGGAGCTTCAGTACTTC | CASSPRDRELQYF
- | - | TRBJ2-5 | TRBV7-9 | TGTGCCAGCAGCTCCCGAAGGGTACAGGGCGCGTACCAAGAGACCCAGTACTTC | CASSSRRVQGAYQETQYF
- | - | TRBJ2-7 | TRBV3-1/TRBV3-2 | TGTGCCAGCAGCCATAGGCGGAAGGTGTCCTACGAGCAGTACTTC | CASSHRRKVSYEQYF
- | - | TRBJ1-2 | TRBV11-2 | TGTGCCAGCAGCTTAAGGACAGCTTTGGGCTATGGCTACACCTTC | CASSLRTALGYGYTF
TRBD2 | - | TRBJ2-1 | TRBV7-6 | TGTGCCAGCAGCTTAGGCATAGCGGGGGGTGACAATGAGCAGTTCTTC | CASSLGIAGGDNEQFF
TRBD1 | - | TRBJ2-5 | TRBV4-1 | TGCGCCAGCAGCCTGGACAGGGAAGAGACCCAGTACTTC | CASSLDREETQYF
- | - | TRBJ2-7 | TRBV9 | TGTGCCAGCAGCGTCGGACAGTCCTACGAGCAGTACTTC | CASSVGQSYEQYF
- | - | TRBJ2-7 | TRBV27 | TGTGCCAGCAGTTGGCTCGGGACACCTTCCTACGAGCAGTACTTC | CASSWLGTPSYEQYF
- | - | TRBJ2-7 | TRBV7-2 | TGTGCCAGCACTCGGCCTAGCCTCTACGAGCAGTACTTC | CASTRPSLYEQYF
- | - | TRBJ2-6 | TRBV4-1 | TGCGCCAGCAGCCTAACAGGGGGGGCTGGGGCCAACGTCCTGACTTTC | CASSLTGGAGANVLTF
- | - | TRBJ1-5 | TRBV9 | TGTGCCAGCAACGTAGGTGGGCAGGGGCATCAGCCCCAGCATTTT | CASNVGGQGHQPQHF
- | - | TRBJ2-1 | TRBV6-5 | TGTGCCAGCCCGCCTCTAGGGGCCTACAATGAGCAGTTCTTC | CASPPLGAYNEQFF
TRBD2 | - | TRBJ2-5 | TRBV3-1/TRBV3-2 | TGTGCCAGCAGCCGAAATCGGGGACTAGCGGGAGAGACCCAGTACTTC | CASSRNRGLAGETQYF
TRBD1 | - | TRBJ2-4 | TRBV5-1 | TGCGCCAGCAGCTTGGAAGGCAAACAGGGGGCGTTAAACATTCAGTACTTC | CASSLEGKQGALNIQYF
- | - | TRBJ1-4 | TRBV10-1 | TGCGCCAGCCCCATGGGGGCTTTCCCTAATGAAAAACTGTTTTTT | CASPMGAFPNEKLFF
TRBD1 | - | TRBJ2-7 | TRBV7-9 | TGTGCCAGCAGCTTCCCGGGACAGGGGAACGAGCAGTACTTC | CASSFPGQGNEQYF
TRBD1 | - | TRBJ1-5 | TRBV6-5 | TGTGCCAGCAGCCTCGGACAGGGTATTCAGCCCCAGCATTTT | CASSLGQGIQPQHF
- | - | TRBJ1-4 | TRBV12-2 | TGTGCAAGTCGTCCGACAGGGGCGGGGGAAAAACTGTTTTTT | CASRPTGAGEKLFF
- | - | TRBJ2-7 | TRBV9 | TGTGCCAGCAGCAACGGACTGGTTGCCTACGAGCAGTACTTC | CASSNGLVAYEQYF
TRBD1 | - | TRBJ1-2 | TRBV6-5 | TGTGCCAGCAGTTACGGACAGGGATCCTATGGCTACACCTTC | CASSYGQGSYGYTF
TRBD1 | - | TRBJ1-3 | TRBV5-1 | TGCGCCAGCAGCCGGGACAGGGGAGGTGACTCTGGAAACACCATATATTTT | CASSRDRGGDSGNTIYF
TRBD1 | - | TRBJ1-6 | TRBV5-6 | TGTGCCAGCAGCCGGGACAGCTATAATTCACCCCTCCACTTT | CASSRDSYNSPLHF
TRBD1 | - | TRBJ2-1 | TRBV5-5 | TGTGCCAGCAGCACCTTGACAGGGGGCCAGGGACAGTTCTTC | CASSTLTGGQGQFF
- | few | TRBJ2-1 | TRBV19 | TGTGCCAGTAGTATGGGGCTAGCGAACAATGAGCAGTTCTTC | CASSMGLANNEQFF
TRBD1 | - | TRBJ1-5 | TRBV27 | TGTGCCAGCAGCCCGGACAGGGGAAGCAATCAGCCCCAGCATTTT | CASSPDRGSNQPQHF
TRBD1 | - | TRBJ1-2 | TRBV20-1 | TGCTCACAGGGGGCCTATGGCTACACCTTC | CSQGAYGYTF
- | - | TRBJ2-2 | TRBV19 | TGTGCCAGTAGTATTTCCGGTAACACCGGGGAGCTGTTTTTT | CASSISGNTGELFF
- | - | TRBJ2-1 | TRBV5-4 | TGTGCCAGCAGCCCCTCTGGCGGTTACAATGAGCAGTTCTTC | CASSPSGGYNEQFF
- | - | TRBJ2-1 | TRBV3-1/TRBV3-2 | TGTGCCAGCAGCCAGCAACTAGCTTACAATGAGCAGTTCTTC | CASSQQLAYNEQFF
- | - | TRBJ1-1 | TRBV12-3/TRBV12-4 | TGTGCCAGCAGTTGGGCCCGTGACACTGAAGCTTTCTTT | CASSWARDTEAFF
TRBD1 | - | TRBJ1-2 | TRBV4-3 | TGCGCCAGCAGCCAAAACAGGGGGCTGGGGGGCTACACCTTC | CASSQNRGLGGYTF
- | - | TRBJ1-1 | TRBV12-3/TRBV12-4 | TGTGCCAGCAGCCCCGAGGTGGCTGAAGCTTTCTTT | CASSPEVAEAFF
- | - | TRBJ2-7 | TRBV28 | TGTGCCAGCAGTTTGGAGGGGTACGAGCAGTACTTC | CASSLEGYEQYF
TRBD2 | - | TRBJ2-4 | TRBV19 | TGTGCCAGTAGTAGCCAGCGGGGGGCCTCCGGAGCCAAAAACATTCAGTACTTC | CASSSQRGASGAKNIQYF
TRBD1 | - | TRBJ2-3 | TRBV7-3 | TGTGCCAGCAGCTGGGACAGGGGGTCGGATACGCAGTATTTT | CASSWDRGSDTQYF
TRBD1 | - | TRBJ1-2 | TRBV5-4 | TGTGCCAGCAGCACCGGGACAGCCAACTATGGCTACACCTTC | CASSTGTANYGYTF
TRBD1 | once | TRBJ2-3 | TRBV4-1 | TGCGCCAGCAGCCAACCAAGACAGGGGTGGACAGATACGCAGTATTTT | CASSQPRQGWTDTQYF
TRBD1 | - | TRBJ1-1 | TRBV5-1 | TGCGCCAGCAGCCCGGGACAGATGAACACTGAAGCTTTCTTT | CASSPGQMNTEAFF
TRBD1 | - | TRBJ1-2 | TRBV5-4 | TGTGCCAGCAGCTCGGGACAGAAGGAGGGGGAGGCTAACACCTTC | CASSSGQKEGEANTF
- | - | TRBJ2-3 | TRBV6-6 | TGTGCCAGCAGTTTGGACTTCTCCACAGATACGCAGTATTTT | CASSLDFSTDTQYF
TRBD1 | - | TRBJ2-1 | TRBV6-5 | TGTGCCACCGGGACAGGGCTCGACAATGAGCAGTTCTTC | CATGTGLDNEQFF
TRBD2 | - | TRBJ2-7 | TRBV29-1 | TGCAGCGTTGTCGCTCTTTGGAGGGAGGGCCACGAGCAGTACTTC | CSVVALWREGHEQYF
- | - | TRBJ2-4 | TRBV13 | TGTGCCAGCAGCTCCGGTTTCCCAACAGGGTCCCTGGACATTCAGTACTTC | CASSSGFPTGSLDIQYF
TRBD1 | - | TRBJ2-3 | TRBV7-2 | TGTGCCAGCGGACAGGGTTTTGGAGATACGCAGTATTTT | CASGQGFGDTQYF
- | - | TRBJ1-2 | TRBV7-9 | TGTGCCAGCAGCTTAGATAACAGCTTC | CASSLDNSF
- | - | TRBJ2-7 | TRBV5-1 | TGCGCCAGCAGCTTGGGAGTGGGAGGCTCCTACGAGCAGTACTTC | CASSLGVGGSYEQYF
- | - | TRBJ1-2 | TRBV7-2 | TGTGCCATCGCTAGAGACAGAAGCTTTTCTGGCTACACCTTC | CAIARDRSFSGYTF